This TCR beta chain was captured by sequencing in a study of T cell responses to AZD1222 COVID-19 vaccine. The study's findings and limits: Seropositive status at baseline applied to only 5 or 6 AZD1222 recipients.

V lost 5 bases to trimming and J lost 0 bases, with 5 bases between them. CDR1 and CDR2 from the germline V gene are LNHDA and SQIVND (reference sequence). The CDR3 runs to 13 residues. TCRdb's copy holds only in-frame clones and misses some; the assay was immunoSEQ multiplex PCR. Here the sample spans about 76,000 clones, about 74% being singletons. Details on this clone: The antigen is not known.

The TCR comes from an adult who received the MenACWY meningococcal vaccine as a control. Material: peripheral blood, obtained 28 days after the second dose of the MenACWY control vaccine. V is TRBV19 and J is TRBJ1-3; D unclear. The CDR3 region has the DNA TGTGCCAGTAGTTCGGTCTCTGGAAACACCATATATTTT. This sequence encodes CASSSVSGNTIYF.